The source of this T cell receptor beta chain is a study of blood T cell repertoires in COVID-19. Background on the study: Some COVID-19 samples were acute and others convalescent; all came from the United States, Italy and Spain.

This clone has only one observation. V was trimmed by 0 bases and J by 8 bases, leaving 20 bases between them. Germline loops: CDR1 MGHRA, CDR2 YSYEKL. CDR3 length: 18 amino acids. Method: immunoSEQ multiplex PCR; TCRdb's copy keeps in-frame clones and lacks some. In the table there are about 170,000 clones, less than 85% of which are singletons. This clonotype was obtained from an elderly woman with active or convalescent COVID-19. The chain recombines TRBV4-1 with TRBJ1-6; weak D call: TRBD1 (5 bases). Source material: peripheral blood. The DNA for the CDR3 is TGCGCCAGCAGCCAAGATCCCTCTGGGGTGGGGCTTGATTCACCCCTCCACTTT. Its protein is CASSQDPSGVGLDSPLHF.